The 16 T cell receptor beta chains in this list originate from one sample, sequenced in a study of blood T cell repertoires in COVID-19. Method: immunoSEQ multiplex PCR; TCRdb's copy keeps in-frame clones and lacks some. The sample has 250,000 or so clones, nearly 90% seen once. Sequencing input: PBMCs or T cells enriched from blood (not recorded which). The receptors here all came from a man aged 25 to 40 who had recovered from COVID-19.

This chain uses TRBV5-4 with TRBJ1-6; the D gene is possibly TRBD1 (5 bases). The V end lost 7 bases, the J end lost 7 bases, and 21 bases lay between the germline ends. This CDR3 region has 16 residues. Germline loops: CDR1 SGHNT, CDR2 YYREEE (reference sequence). The CDR3 sequence is CASGHGGDGGNSPLHF. For the CDR3, the DNA is TGTGCCAGCGGGCATGGGGGGGACGGTGGAAATTCACCCCTCCACTTT.

Only one count was recorded for this clone. V is TRBV27 and J is TRBJ1-6, with TRBD1 as a possible D gene (5 bases). Germline V gives CDR1 MNHEY, CDR2 SMNVEV (reference sequence). The CDR3 loop spans 17 amino acids. Trimming cost V 0 bases and J 6 bases, with 15 bases left between them. The CDR3 DNA sequence: TGTGCCAGCAGTTTATCCCGACTGCGACAGAGTAATTCACCCCTCCACTTT. Encoded protein: CASSLSRLRQSNSPLHF.

V is TRBV3-1 (or the pseudogene TRBV3-2) and J is TRBJ1-6; D is unresolved. The V gene's germline CDR1 is LGHDT and CDR2 YNNKEL (reference sequence). Trimming stripped 1 base from V and 7 bases from J, with 11 bases between. This CDR3 spans 15 amino acids. The CDR3 is CASSQGGGWNSPLHF. The DNA for the CDR3 is TGTGCCAGCAGCCAAGGGGGAGGGTGGAATTCACCCCTCCACTTT.

This clone was seen a handful of times. The chain's CDR3 is CASLRDYNDEQYF. The CDR3 region has the DNA TGTGCCAGCCTCAGGGACTACAACGACGAGCAGTACTTC. The chain employs TRBV2 and TRBJ2-7, with 7 nucleotides matching TRBD2. Germline CDR1 and CDR2: SNHLY and FYNNEI. The CDR3 runs 13 residues. V dropped 8 bases and J dropped 5; count of bases not matched to a gene: 9.

The rearrangement links TRBV7-3 to TRBJ2-2; 7 nucleotides match TRBD2. Germline-derived CDR1 and CDR2 are SGHTA and FQGTGA. The CDR3 has 12 amino acids. V gave up 5 bases and J gave up 6 bases; unmatched junction bases: 0. The CDR3 coding sequence is TGTGCCAGCAGCGCGGGGGCCGGGGAGCTGTTTTTT. Translation gives CASSAGAGELFF. Using reference TRBV7-3 and TRBJ2-2 for the parts outside the CDR3, the full variable domain is GAGVSQTPSNKVTEKGKYVELRCDPISGHTALYWYRQSLGQGPEFLIYFQGTGAADDSGLPNDRFFAVRPEGSVSTLKIQRTERGDSAVYLCASSAGAGELFFGEGSRLTVL.

The chain uses TRBV29-1 and TRBJ2-3; D might be TRBD1 (6 bases). The CDR3 is 15 residues long. V was clipped by 8 bases and J by 2 bases, with 20 bases between them. From germline, CDR1 is SQVTM and CDR2 ANQGSEA. This CDR3 reads CSLKIGGGDTDTQYF. The CDR3 coding sequence is TGCAGCCTCAAAATTGGTGGGGGCGACACAGATACGCAGTATTTT.

The chain employs TRBV5-1 and TRBJ1-2, with D tentatively TRBD1 (5 bases). Germline V gives CDR1 SGHRS, CDR2 YFSETQ. The CDR3 extends over 14 amino acids. V lost 7 bases to trimming and J lost 6 bases, with 19 bases between them. The DNA of the CDR3 is TGCGCCAGCCGGTTTGCGGAAAGCAGGGATGGCTACACCTTC. Its translation: CASRFAESRDGYTF. Together with reference TRBV5-1 and TRBJ1-2, the CDR3 gives the full variable domain: KAGVTQTPRYLIKTRGQQVTLSCSPISGHRSVSWYQQTPGQGLQFLFEYFSETQRNKGNFPGRFSGRQFSNSRSEMNVSTLELGDSALYLCASRFAESRDGYTFGSGTRLTVV.

For this clone: One end of the junction does not line up with germline, which may come from a read error. The CDR3 nucleotides read TGTGCTAGCAGCTCGGGCTGGGACTCGAACAATGAGCAGTTCTTC. Translating it yields CASSSGWDSNNEQFF. The chain is built from TRBV7-7 and TRBJ2-1, with D possibly TRBD2 on 6 matching bases. CDR3 length: 15 residues. Germline V gene lookup returns CDR1 SSHAT and CDR2 FNYEAQ (reference sequence).

J is TRBJ2-1 and V is TRBV10-1; 12 bases agree with TRBD2. The V segment lost 4 bases and the J segment 5 bases; nucleotides outside the gene matches: 0. CDR1 and CDR2 (germline): WNHNN, SYGVQD (reference sequence). This CDR3 comprises 14 residues. The CDR3 DNA follows: TGCGCCAGCAGTGCTAGCGGGGGGGACAATGAGCAGTTCTTC. Amino acid sequence: CASSASGGDNEQFF.

This clone has more than one count but fewer than ten. The chain is built from TRBV12-3 or TRBV12-4 and TRBJ1-1, with a weak D call TRBD1 (5 bases). The CDR3 has 13 residues. The V end lost 6 bases, the J end lost 2 bases, and 10 bases lay between the germline ends. CDR3 in DNA: TGTGCCAGCAGCGTGACAGCAAACACTGAAGCTTTCTTT. Its translation: CASSVTANTEAFF.

The chain is built from TRBV18 and TRBJ1-3; D not resolved. The CDR3 has 13 residues. V was shortened by 6 bases and J by 8 bases, with 14 bases between the two germline ends. Germline CDR1 is KGHSH and CDR2 is LQKENI. As DNA, the CDR3 is TGTGCCAGCTCCATCTTTCAGGAGGACACCATATATTTT. Translated: CASSIFQEDTIYF.

This chain joins TRBV28 and TRBJ1-4; no clear D gene. V lost 11 bases and J 8 bases, leaving 18 bases between the germline ends. Germline V gene lookup returns CDR1 MDHEN and CDR2 SYDVKM. This CDR3 region has 13 residues. The chain's CDR3 is CACSEPVREKLFF. CDR3 DNA: TGTGCCTGCTCAGAACCAGTGAGGGAAAAACTGTTTTTT.

The V gene is TRBV14, the J gene TRBJ2-7, with 7 bases identical to TRBD1. The CDR3 is 12 residues long. Germline V gene lookup returns CDR1 SGHDN and CDR2 FVKESK. Losses at the gene ends were 2 bases for V and 6 bases for J; bases not matched to a gene: 1. This CDR3 reads CASSQNRGEQYF. Written as DNA, the CDR3 is TGTGCCAGCAGCCAAAACAGGGGCGAGCAGTACTTC.

CDR3 sequence: CASRLRGGLAKNIQYF. CDR3 in DNA: TGTGCCAGCAGACTAAGAGGAGGACTAGCCAAAAACATTCAGTACTTC. The J gene is TRBJ2-4, the V gene TRBV13, with a tentative D call TRBD2 (5 bases). Germline CDR1 reads PRHDT; CDR2 reads FYEKMQ (reference sequence). This CDR3 comprises 16 residues. V lost 6 bases and J 0 bases, leaving 15 bases between the germline ends.

In this sample, this clone turned up once. Here the CDR3 reads CASSLVGTLNEKLFF. CDR3 in DNA: TGTGCCAGCAGCTTAGTCGGGACACTGAATGAAAAACTGTTTTTT. The rearrangement uses TRBV7-9 and TRBJ1-4; TRBD1 is a possible D gene (6 bases). The CDR3 spans 15 residues. Germline CDR1 SEHNR, CDR2 FQNEAQ (reference sequence). V was clipped by 1 base and J by 5 bases, with 11 bases between them. Together with reference TRBV7-9 and TRBJ1-4, the CDR3 gives the full variable domain: DTGVSQNPRHKITKRGQNVTFRCDPISEHNRLYWYRQTLGQGPEFLTYFQNEAQLEKSRLLSDRFSAERPKGSFSTLEIQRTEQGDSAMYLCASSLVGTLNEKLFFGSGTQLSVL.

This clone was seen a few times. The chain combines TRBV4-1 with TRBJ1-2, with D possibly TRBD1 on 6 matching bases. The V gene lost 0 bases and the J gene lost 5 bases, with 16 bases spanning the gap. Germline-derived CDR1 and CDR2 are MGHRA and YSYEKL. This CDR3 contains 16 residues. As DNA, the CDR3 is TGCGCCAGCAGCCAAGATGGGTACAGGACAGATTATGGCTACACCTTC. As protein: CASSQDGYRTDYGYTF.